The T cell receptor beta chain described here comes from a study of identical twins. Points on this clonotype: Its antigen is as yet unknown.

Template switching supplied a universal primer site; unique molecular identifiers were carried on the cDNA. TCRdb re-called the 5' RACE reads with MiXCR, one entry per CDR3 protein. There are around 1.7 million distinct CDR3 sequences in the sample; about 32% occur only once, and about 0.27% lies in the top ten. Trimming at V came to 5 bases and at J to 4 bases, leaving 7 bases not matched to a gene. The CDR3 consists of 15 residues. In germline, CDR1 is SGHVS, CDR2 FNYEAQ. Study-level findings and limits: Zero-insertion analyses were open to partial confounding by invariant MAIT and iNKT cells. In drawing conclusions, the study used cross-sectional statistical analysis and did not follow the same donors.

The sequenced sample was cord blood. The gene calls are TRBV7-6 and TRBJ1-4; 7 nucleotides line up with TRBD1. This clonotype was obtained from a newborn girl in good health. The CDR3 DNA sequence: TGTGCCAGCAGCGCAACAGGGGTCGGTAATGAAAAACTGTTTTTT. Encoded protein: CASSATGVGNEKLFF.